This is a list of T cell receptor beta chains from one sample in a study of Ad26.COV2.S vaccination and SARS-CoV-2 variants. Measured with immunoSEQ multiplex PCR; TCRdb has only the in-frame clones, and not every one. This table holds more than 300,000 clones, roughly 86% found once. This sample comprised peripheral blood, obtained in a trial of Ad26.COV2.S vaccine versus placebo. The origin of the receptors is a person between 18 and 60 years old who received the Ad26.COV2.S COVID-19 vaccine or a placebo. CDR3s leave out the opening cysteine and the closing phenylalanine or tryptophan. Each record gives: V gene, clone size, J gene, CDR3 protein. Not all rows give a size; the values are once, few, many and, for expanded clones, a class.

>TRBV10-3|-|TRBJ1-5
AISGGAGNQPQH
>TRBV9|-|TRBJ2-2
ASSPRRAANTGELF
>TRBV7-9|-|TRBJ2-7
ASSLTY
>TRBV19|-|TRBJ2-1
ASSFRTGLNEQF
>TRBV2|-|TRBJ1-2
ASSDRANYGYT
>TRBV10-3|-|TRBJ2-1
AISVLNEQF
>TRBV5-5|-|TRBJ1-1
ASSRTAMNTEAF
>TRBV27|many|TRBJ1-1
ASSLFGQANTEAF
>TRBV3-1/TRBV3-2|-|TRBJ1-5
ASSPLRSNQPQH
>TRBV6-2/TRBV6-3|-|TRBJ1-1
ASSFGMNTEAF
>TRBV13|-|TRBJ2-7
ASSLPGGSYEQY
>TRBV9|once|TRBJ2-2
ASSPRDPKNRELF
>TRBV20-1|-|TRBJ2-7
SVMHYEQY
>TRBV7-4|once|TRBJ2-1
AIRGGAGQFINEQF
>TRBV19|-|TRBJ2-5
ASSTRTVQETQY
>TRBV18|-|TRBJ2-2
ASSPSSLNTGELF
>TRBV4-3|-|TRBJ1-4
ASSQEGTVKGEKLF
>TRBV2|-|TRBJ2-3
ASKAKSGATDTQY
>TRBV11-2|-|TRBJ1-2
ASSSRRIGQGESNYGYT
>TRBV2|-|TRBJ2-2
ATKPDINTGELF
>TRBV6-2/TRBV6-3|-|TRBJ2-1
ASSYRLAGTLRDEQF
>TRBV7-2|-|TRBJ1-1
ASSSRGDSEAF
>TRBV29-1|-|TRBJ2-5
SVEEETQY
>TRBV4-1|-|TRBJ1-1
ASSHRQGWSTEAF
>TRBV27|-|TRBJ2-1
ASRQSSYNEQF
>TRBV5-1|-|TRBJ1-5
ASRAGTGNQPQH
>TRBV9|-|TRBJ1-6
ASRGQGGSNSPLH
>TRBV4-3|-|TRBJ2-7
ASSQEGGSGYEQY
>TRBV18|once|TRBJ1-5
ASSPRGKPKH
>TRBV23-1|-|TRBJ1-5
ASGNGNQPQH
>TRBV19|-|TRBJ1-5
ASRDTQNQPQH
>TRBV30|-|TRBJ1-1
AWNPGVSTEAF
>TRBV5-1|-|TRBJ1-1
ASSVGRGNTEAF
>TRBV10-3|-|TRBJ1-1
AISDGQGDWNTEAF
>TRBV6-5|-|TRBJ1-3
ASSLNQGGNTIY
>TRBV6-6|-|TRBJ1-2
ASSYLTDGYT
>TRBV30|-|TRBJ1-5
ACRTGGAQPQH
>TRBV19|once|TRBJ1-4
AASKGSSATNEKLF
>TRBV18|few|TRBJ1-2
ASSPPGTSNYGYT
>TRBV5-1|-|TRBJ1-1
ASSRATEGEAF
>TRBV27|-|TRBJ1-1
ASSSGLVAEAF
>TRBV29-1|-|TRBJ1-3
SVSRGAGNTIY
>TRBV7-9|-|TRBJ1-1
ASSYRQGPNTEAF
>TRBV18|-|TRBJ2-7
ASSPRIYEQY
>TRBV2|-|TRBJ1-6
ASSASRGGSPLH
>TRBV5-8|-|TRBJ1-1
ASSSYPGPGRGRTEAF
>TRBV9|-|TRBJ2-3
ASSFPPSGGATDTQY
>TRBV7-6|-|TRBJ2-7
ASSLEYPGEQY
>TRBV23-1|once|TRBJ1-2
ASSQYARETGGKNYGYT
>TRBV25-1|-|TRBJ1-3
ASSESGTGNTIY
>TRBV18|few|TRBJ2-1
ASSPLGGANEQF